The clone carrying this T cell receptor beta chain was seen just once. The ends were cut back, 2 bases at V and 7 bases at J, with 12 bases in the middle. This CDR3 has 14 amino acids. Germline lookup yields CDR1 MNHNS and CDR2 SASEGT. The sample is drawn from a study of OX40 agonist ivuxolimab in advanced cancers. Across the whole study: With ivuxolimab, an agonistic anti-OX40 (CD134) antibody, patients were treated.

Measured with immunoSEQ multiplex PCR; TCRdb has only the in-frame clones, and not every one. The sample holds 35,000 to 40,000 clones, almost 80% seen once. The TCR originated in an adult with an advanced solid tumor such as melanoma, head and neck, liver or kidney cancer. The specimen comprised CD4+ or CD8+ T cells sorted from blood, sampled in a trial of the OX40 agonist ivuxolimab. V gene TRBV6-1 combines with J gene TRBJ2-1; TRBD2 might be the D (5 bases). The CDR3 DNA reads as TGTGCCAGCAGTGAACGAGGGTTTCAGAATGAGCAGTTCTTC. Translation: CASSERGFQNEQFF.